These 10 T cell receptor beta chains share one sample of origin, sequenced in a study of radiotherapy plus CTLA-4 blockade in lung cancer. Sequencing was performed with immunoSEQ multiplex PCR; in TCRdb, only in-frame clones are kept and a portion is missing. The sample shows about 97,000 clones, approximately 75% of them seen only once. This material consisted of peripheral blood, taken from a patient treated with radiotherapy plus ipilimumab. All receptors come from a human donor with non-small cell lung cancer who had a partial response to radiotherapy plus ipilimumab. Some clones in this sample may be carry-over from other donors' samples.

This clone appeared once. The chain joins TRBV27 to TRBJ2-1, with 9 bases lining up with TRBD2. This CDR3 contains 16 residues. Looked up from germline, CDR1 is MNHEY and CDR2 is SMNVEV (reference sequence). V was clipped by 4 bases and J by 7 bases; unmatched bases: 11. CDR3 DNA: TGTGCCAGCAGTTCTTTGGCTAGCGGGAAAGGGAATGAGCAGTTCTTC. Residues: CASSSLASGKGNEQFF.

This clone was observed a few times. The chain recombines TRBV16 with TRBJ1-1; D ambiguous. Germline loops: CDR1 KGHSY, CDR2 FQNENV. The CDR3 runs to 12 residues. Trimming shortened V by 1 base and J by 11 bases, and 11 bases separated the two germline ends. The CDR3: CASSQWRGTAFF. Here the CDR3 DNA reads TGTGCCAGCAGCCAATGGCGCGGAACCGCTTTCTTT.

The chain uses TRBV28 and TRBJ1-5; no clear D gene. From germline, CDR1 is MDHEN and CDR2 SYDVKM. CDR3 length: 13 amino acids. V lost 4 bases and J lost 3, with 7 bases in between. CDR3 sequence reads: CASSSGINQPQHF. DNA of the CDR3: TGTGCCAGCAGTTCGGGAATCAATCAGCCCCAGCATTTT.

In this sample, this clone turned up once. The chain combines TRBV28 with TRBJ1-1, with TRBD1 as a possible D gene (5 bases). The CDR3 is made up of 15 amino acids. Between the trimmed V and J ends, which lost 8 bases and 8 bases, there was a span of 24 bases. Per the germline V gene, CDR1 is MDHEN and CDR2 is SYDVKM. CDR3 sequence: CASHPWSGGSIEAFF. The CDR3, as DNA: TGTGCCAGCCACCCATGGAGCGGGGGGTCAATAGAAGCTTTCTTT.

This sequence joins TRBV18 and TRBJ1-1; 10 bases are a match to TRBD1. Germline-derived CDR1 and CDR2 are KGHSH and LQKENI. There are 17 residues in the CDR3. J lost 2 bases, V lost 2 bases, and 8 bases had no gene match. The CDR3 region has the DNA TGTGCCAGCTCACCATTGGGACAGGGGAACTCAAACACTGAAGCTTTCTTT. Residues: CASSPLGQGNSNTEAFF. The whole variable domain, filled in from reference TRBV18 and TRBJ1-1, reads NAGVMQNPRHLVRRRGQEARLRCSPMKGHSHVYWYRQLPEEGLKFMVYLQKENIIDESGMPKERFSAEFPKEGPSILRIQQVVRGDSAAYFCASSPLGQGNSNTEAFFGQGTRLTVV.

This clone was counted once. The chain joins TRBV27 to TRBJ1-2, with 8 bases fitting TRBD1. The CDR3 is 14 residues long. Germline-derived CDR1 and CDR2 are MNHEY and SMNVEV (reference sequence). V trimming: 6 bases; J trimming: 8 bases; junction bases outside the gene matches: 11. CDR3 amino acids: CASSLSGQGTGYTF. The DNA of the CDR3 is TGTGCCAGCAGCCTTTCAGGACAGGGTACAGGCTACACCTTC.

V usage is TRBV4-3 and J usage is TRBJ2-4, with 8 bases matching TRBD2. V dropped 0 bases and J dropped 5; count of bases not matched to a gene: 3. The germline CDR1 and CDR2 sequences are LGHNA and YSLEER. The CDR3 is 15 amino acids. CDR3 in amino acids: CASSQDGRGENIQYF. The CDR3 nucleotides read TGCGCCAGCAGCCAAGACGGGCGGGGGGAAAACATTCAGTACTTC.

CDR3 residues: CASSKGRGTSTGELFF. CDR3 nucleotide sequence: TGTGCCAGCAGTAAAGGGCGCGGGACCAGCACCGGGGAGCTGTTTTTT. The chain is built from TRBV2 and TRBJ2-2; D might be TRBD2 (6 bases). CDR1 and CDR2 from the germline V gene are SNHLY and FYNNEI. The germline V and J ends were trimmed by 5 bases and 4 bases, with 17 bases remaining between them. The CDR3 has 16 amino acids.

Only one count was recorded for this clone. The CDR3 coding sequence is TGCGCCAGCAGCTTTAGCGGGGGAAGCTCCTACGAGCAGTACTTC. It is translated as CASSFSGGSSYEQYF. This rearrangement joins TRBV5-1 to TRBJ2-7, with 9 bases aligning to TRBD2. The CDR3 has 15 residues. The J segment lost 0 bases and the V segment lost 2 bases, leaving 3 bases of the junction unmatched. Germline assignment: CDR1 SGHRS and CDR2 YFSETQ.

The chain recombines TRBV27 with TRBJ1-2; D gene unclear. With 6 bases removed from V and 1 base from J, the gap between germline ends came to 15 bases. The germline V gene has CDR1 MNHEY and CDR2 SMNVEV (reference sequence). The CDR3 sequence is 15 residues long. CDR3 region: CASRNRQGDNYGYTF. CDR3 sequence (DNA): TGTGCCAGCAGGAATCGGCAAGGAGATAACTATGGCTACACCTTC.